This TCR beta chain emerged from a study of blood T cell repertoires in COVID-19. Overall study context: Sample material is recorded as cDNA or gDNA derived from T cells, B-cell-depleted T cells, or PBMCs.

This clone was detected only once. Original methodology: Scientists estimated how many nucleated cells there were by amplifying reference gene primers. Clones were read by immunoSEQ multiplex PCR, and TCRdb kept only the in-frame ones, dropping some. For V, J and clone size, that table is used; D and trimming come from the DNA. The sample consists of fewer than 70,000 clones, roughly 80% of them appearing once. This CDR3 is built from 15 residues. Trimming pared 4 bases from V and 5 bases from J, leaving 18 bases between. Germline V gene sequence: CDR1 SGHRS, CDR2 YFSETQ. This TCR came from a man in his sixties with acute or convalescent COVID-19. V and J are TRBV5-1 and TRBJ2-5; possibly TRBD1 for D (7 bases). The sequenced sample consisted of peripheral blood. The CDR3 spells CASSLEGAGMETQYF. The CDR3 coding sequence is TGCGCCAGCAGCCTGGAGGGGGCAGGGATGGAGACCCAGTACTTC. The full variable domain, rest sourced from reference TRBV5-1 and TRBJ2-5, is KAGVTQTPRYLIKTRGQQVTLSCSPISGHRSVSWYQQTPGQGLQFLFEYFSETQRNKGNFPGRFSGRQFSNSRSEMNVSTLELGDSALYLCASSLEGAGMETQYFGPGTRLLVL.